These 13 T cell receptor beta chains share one sample of origin, sequenced in a study of T-cell memory formation after mild COVID-19. Each CDR3 protein is one row after TCRdb ran MiXCR on the 5' RACE reads. The sample consists of more than 75,000 distinct CDR3 sequences, approximately 23% of them appearing once. The specimen sequenced was PBMCs or a T cell subset sorted from them (not recorded which). The receptor source for this set is a man between 18 and 35 years old who had mild COVID-19 (a few samples of this study predate the infection). Cell type and time point are not known.

Only a few counts were recorded for this clonotype. The chain links TRBV29-1 to TRBJ2-5; D is undetermined. V lost 5 bases and J 5 bases, leaving 21 bases between the germline ends. Germline V gene sequence: CDR1 SQVTM, CDR2 ANQGSEA. The CDR3 totals 15 residues. The CDR3 reads CSVPYLPELDETQYF. CDR3 coding DNA: TGCAGCGTTCCGTATCTACCTGAGCTGGACGAGACCCAGTACTTC. The whole variable domain, remainder taken from reference TRBV29-1 and TRBJ2-5, is SAVISQKPSRDICQRGTSLTIQCQVDSQVTMMFWYRQQPGQSLTLIATANQGSEATYESGFVIDKFPISRPNLTFSTLTVSNMSPEDSSIYLCSVPYLPELDETQYFGPGTRLLVL.

The gene calls are TRBV6-5 and TRBJ1-1; 10 nucleotides match TRBD1. CDR1 and CDR2 from the germline V gene are MNHEY and SVGAGI. With V trimmed by 2 bases and J by 3 bases, 9 bases remained unmatched. The CDR3 has 17 residues. CDR3 residues: CASSYLVGQGRYTEAFF. The CDR3 region has the DNA TGTGCCAGCAGTTACCTAGTGGGACAGGGGAGGTACACTGAAGCTTTCTTT.

This clonotype has only a few counts. The V call is TRBV7-3, the J call TRBJ2-2; no definite D call. CDR1 and CDR2 from the germline V gene are SGHTA and FQGTGA. V was trimmed by 6 bases and J by 2 bases, leaving 4 bases between them. CDR3 length: 12 amino acids. The CDR3 is CASRDNTGELFF. The CDR3 nucleotides read TGTGCCAGCAGGGATAACACCGGGGAGCTGTTTTTT.

This clonotype has only a few counts. The V gene is TRBV10-3, the J gene TRBJ2-3; 8 bases are shared with TRBD2. The trim removed 4 bases at V and 2 bases at J, leaving 8 bases unmatched. Per germline, CDR1 ENHRY and CDR2 SYGVKD. This CDR3 has 16 residues. The CDR3 nucleotides are TGTGCCATCAGTGCCCCCATAGCGGGGAACACAGATACGCAGTATTTT. Amino acids: CAISAPIAGNTDTQYF.

This clonotype was counted only a few times. V is TRBV7-3 and J is TRBJ2-1, with TRBD2 identical over 11 bases. This CDR3 is 17 amino acids long. The V and J ends lost 0 bases and 6 bases, in that order; junction bases with no gene match: 7. Germline assignment: CDR1 SGHTA and CDR2 FQGTGA. The CDR3 coding sequence is TGTGCCAGCAGCTTAACGCCTCTAGCGGGGGGCCTCAATGAGCAGTTCTTC. Translation: CASSLTPLAGGLNEQFF.

The table lists this clonotype with a few counts. The rearrangement uses TRBV6-2 or TRBV6-3 and TRBJ2-7; 7 nucleotides agree with TRBD1. With V trimmed by 4 bases and J by 0 bases, 15 bases remained unmatched. CDR1 is MNHEY and CDR2 is SVGEGT in the germline V gene. The CDR3 extends over 18 amino acids. DNA of the CDR3: TGTGCCAGCAGTTCCAACCCGGGACAGAGTGGAAGCTCCTACGAGCAGTACGTC. Protein: CASSSNPGQSGSSYEQYV.

The table lists this clonotype with a few counts. This chain links TRBV19 with TRBJ2-6; D ambiguous. The CDR3 totals 13 residues. The germline V gene encodes CDR1 LNHDA and CDR2 SQIVND (reference sequence). The germline V and J ends were trimmed by 1 base and 9 bases, with 7 bases remaining between them. The CDR3 bases are TGTGCCAGTAGTATAGCCACGGACAACGTCCTGACTTTC. It yields the protein CASSIATDNVLTF.

V is TRBV5-1 and J is TRBJ1-2; D gene unclear. This CDR3 is built from 17 residues. V was clipped by 2 bases and J by 3 bases, with 20 bases between them. Germline V gives CDR1 SGHRS, CDR2 YFSETQ. CDR3 sequence: CASSLSLRFEMDYGYTF. CDR3 nucleotides: TGCGCCAGCAGCTTAAGTCTGCGATTTGAGATGGACTATGGCTACACCTTC.

The chain employs TRBV27 and TRBJ2-2; no definite D call. V was pared by 1 base and J by 3 bases, with 9 bases between. The CDR3 contains 15 residues. Germline V gene data show CDR1 as MNHEY and CDR2 as SMNVEV (reference sequence). CDR3 residues: CASSLWGTDTGELFF. CDR3 coding DNA: TGTGCCAGCAGTTTATGGGGAACAGACACCGGGGAGCTGTTTTTT.

J is TRBJ2-7 and V is TRBV5-6, with 13 positions matching TRBD2. Germline loops: CDR1 SGHDT, CDR2 YYEEEE. The CDR3 has 18 residues. Trimming removed 3 bases from V and 3 bases from J; junction bases left unmatched: 12. The DNA for the CDR3 is TGTGCCAGCAGCTCCATGAAGAGACTAGCGGGGGGCTACTACGAGCAGTACGTC. Translating it yields CASSSMKRLAGGYYEQYV.

This clonotype was seen more than once but under ten times. CDR3 amino acids: CASSLNPSDEQFF. Here the CDR3 DNA reads TGTGCCAGCAGCCTAAATCCTAGTGATGAGCAGTTCTTC. The chain links TRBV7-3 to TRBJ2-1; D is ambiguous. The CDR3 consists of 13 residues. Looked up from germline, CDR1 is SGHTA and CDR2 is FQGTGA. The V gene lost 5 bases and the J gene lost 8 bases, with 13 bases spanning the gap.

The chain has TRBV12-3 or TRBV12-4 and TRBJ2-3; 11 nucleotides agree with TRBD2. This CDR3 region has 16 residues. After removal of 6 bases from V and 3 bases from J, the junction contained 8 bases not matched to a gene. The CDR3 DNA reads TGTGCCAGCAGGGGGCTAGCGGGGGGTTTGACAGATACGCAGTATTTT. Amino acids: CASRGLAGGLTDTQYF.

This clonotype showed up just a few times. The chain has TRBV28 and TRBJ2-7, with D maybe TRBD1 (6 bases). Germline values: CDR1 MDHEN, CDR2 SYDVKM. The CDR3 contains 13 residues. V shed 6 bases and J shed 0 bases, with 9 bases lying between them. CDR3 DNA: TGTGCCAGCAGAGCGGACAGCTCCTACGAGCAGTACGTC. Residues: CASRADSSYEQYV.